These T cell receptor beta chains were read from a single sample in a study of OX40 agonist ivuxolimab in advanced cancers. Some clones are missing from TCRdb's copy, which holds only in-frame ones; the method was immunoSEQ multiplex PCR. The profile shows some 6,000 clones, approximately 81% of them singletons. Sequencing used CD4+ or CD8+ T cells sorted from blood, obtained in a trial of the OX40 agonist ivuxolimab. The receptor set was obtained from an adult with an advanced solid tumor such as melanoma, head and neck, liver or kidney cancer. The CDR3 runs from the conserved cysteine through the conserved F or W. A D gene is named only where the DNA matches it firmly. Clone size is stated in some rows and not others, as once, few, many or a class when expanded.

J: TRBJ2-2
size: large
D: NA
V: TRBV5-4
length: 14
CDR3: CASSPPGNTGELFF
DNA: TGTGCCAGCAGCCCTCCTGGGAACACCGGGGAGCTGTTTTTT

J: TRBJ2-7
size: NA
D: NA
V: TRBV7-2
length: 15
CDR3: CASSPSGTVAYEQYF
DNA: TGTGCCAGCAGCCCCTCAGGGACCGTCGCCTACGAGCAGTACTTC

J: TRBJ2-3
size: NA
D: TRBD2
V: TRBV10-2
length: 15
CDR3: CASSVTSGDTDTQYF
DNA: TGCGCCAGCAGCGTGACTAGCGGGGACACAGATACGCAGTATTTT

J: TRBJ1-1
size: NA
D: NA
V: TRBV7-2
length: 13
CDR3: CASSSGRNTEAFF
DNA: TGTGCCAGCAGCTCAGGACGGAACACTGAAGCTTTCTTT

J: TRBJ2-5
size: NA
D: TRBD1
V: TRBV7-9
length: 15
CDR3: CASGRTGGPQETQYF
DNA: TGTGCCAGCGGCCGGACAGGGGGCCCTCAAGAGACCCAGTACTTC

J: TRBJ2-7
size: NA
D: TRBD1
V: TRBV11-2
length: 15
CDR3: CASSFRDRVLDEQYF
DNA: TGTGCCAGCAGCTTTCGGGACAGGGTACTTGACGAGCAGTACTTC

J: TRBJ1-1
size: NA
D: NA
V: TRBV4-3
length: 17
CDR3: CASSQDRRDTLNTEAFF
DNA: TGCGCCAGCAGCCAAGATAGGAGGGACACTTTGAACACTGAAGCTTTCTTT

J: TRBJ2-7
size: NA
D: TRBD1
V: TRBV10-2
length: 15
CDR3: CASSEGTGNLYEQYF
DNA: TGCGCCAGCAGTGAGGGGACAGGGAACCTCTACGAGCAGTACTTC

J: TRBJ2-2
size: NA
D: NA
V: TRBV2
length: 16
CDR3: CASSPRKAPNTGELFF
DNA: TGTGCCAGCAGTCCTCGAAAGGCCCCGAACACCGGGGAGCTGTTTTTT

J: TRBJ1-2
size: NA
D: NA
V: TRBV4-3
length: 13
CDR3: CASSLGGIYGYTF
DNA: TGCGCCAGCAGCCTAGGGGGGATCTATGGCTACACCTTC

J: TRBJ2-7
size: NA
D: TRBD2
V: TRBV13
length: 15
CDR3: CASSIGTSGGYEQYF
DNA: TGTGCCAGCAGCATCGGGACTAGCGGGGGCTACGAGCAGTACTTC

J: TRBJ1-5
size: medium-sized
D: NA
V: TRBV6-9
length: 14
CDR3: CASSFSGSNQPQHF
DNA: TGTGCCAGCAGTTTCTCAGGGAGCAATCAGCCCCAGCATTTT